The entry below describes one T cell receptor beta chain. Repertoires were generated with immunoSEQ multiplex PCR, while TCRdb's copy carries only in-frame clones and drops some. This table holds around 78,000 clones, about 90% found once. CDR1 is SGDLS and CDR2 is YYNGEE in the germline V gene. The CDR3 length is 13 residues. With 0 bases removed from V and 8 bases from J, the gap between germline ends came to 11 bases. The sample comes from a study of resident and recirculating memory T cells in vitiligo. The specimen sequenced was blood. The chain employs TRBV9 and TRBJ1-1, with no clear D. The TCR was taken from a male donor with vitiligo. The CDR3 nucleotides are TGTGCCAGCAGCGTAGAGAACGGTCAAGAAGCTTTCTTT. It specifies CASSVENGQEAFF.